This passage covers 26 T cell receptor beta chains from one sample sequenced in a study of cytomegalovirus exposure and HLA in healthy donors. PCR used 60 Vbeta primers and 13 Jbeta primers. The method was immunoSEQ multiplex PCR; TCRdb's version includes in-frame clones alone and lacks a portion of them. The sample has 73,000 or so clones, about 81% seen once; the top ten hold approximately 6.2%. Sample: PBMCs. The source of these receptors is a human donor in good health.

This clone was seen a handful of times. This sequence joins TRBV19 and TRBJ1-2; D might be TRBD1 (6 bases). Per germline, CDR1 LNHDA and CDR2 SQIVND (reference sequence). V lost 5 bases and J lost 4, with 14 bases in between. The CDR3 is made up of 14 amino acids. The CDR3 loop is CASSPHRVVYGYTF. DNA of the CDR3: TGTGCCAGTAGTCCTCACAGGGTTGTCTATGGCTACACCTTC.

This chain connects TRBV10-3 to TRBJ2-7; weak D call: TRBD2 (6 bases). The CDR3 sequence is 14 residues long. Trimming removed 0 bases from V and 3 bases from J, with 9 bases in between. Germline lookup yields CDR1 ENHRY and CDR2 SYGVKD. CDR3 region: CAISESKDYYEQYF. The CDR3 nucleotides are TGTGCCATCAGTGAGTCGAAGGACTACTACGAGCAGTACTTC.

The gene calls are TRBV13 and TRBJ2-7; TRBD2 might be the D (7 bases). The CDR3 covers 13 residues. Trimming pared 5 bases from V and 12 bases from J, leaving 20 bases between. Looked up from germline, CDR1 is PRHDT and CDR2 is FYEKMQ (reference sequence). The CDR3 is CASSQGGGRDLYF. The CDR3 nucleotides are TGTGCCAGCAGCCAAGGGGGGGGGCGAGATTTGTACTTC.

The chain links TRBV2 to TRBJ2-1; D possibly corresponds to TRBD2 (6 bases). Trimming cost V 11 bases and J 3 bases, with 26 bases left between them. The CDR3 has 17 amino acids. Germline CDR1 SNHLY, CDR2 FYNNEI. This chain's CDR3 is CAALSPGADYRYNEQFF. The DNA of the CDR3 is TGTGCCGCCCTTAGTCCCGGGGCGGACTACCGCTACAATGAGCAGTTCTTC.

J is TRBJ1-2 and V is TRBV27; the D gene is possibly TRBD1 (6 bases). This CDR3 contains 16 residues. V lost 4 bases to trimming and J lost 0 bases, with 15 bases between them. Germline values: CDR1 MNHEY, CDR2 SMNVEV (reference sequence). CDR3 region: CASSSLAGVPNYGYTF. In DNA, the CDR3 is TGTGCCAGCAGTTCCCTGGCAGGGGTACCTAACTATGGCTACACCTTC.

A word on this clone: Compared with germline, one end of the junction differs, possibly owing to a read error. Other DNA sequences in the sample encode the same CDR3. CDR3 amino acids: CAWGNRGRVTEAFF. CDR3 DNA sequence: TGTGCCTGGGGAAACAGGGGGCGGGTCACTGAAGCCTTCTTT. The chain recombines TRBV30 with TRBJ1-1; 9 bases agree with TRBD1. The CDR3 has 14 residues. Germline values: CDR1 GTSNPN, CDR2 SVGIG (reference sequence).

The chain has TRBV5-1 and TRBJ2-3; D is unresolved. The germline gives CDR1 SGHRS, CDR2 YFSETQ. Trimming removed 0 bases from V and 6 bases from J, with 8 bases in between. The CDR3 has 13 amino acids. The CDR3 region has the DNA TGCGCCAGCAGCTTGGCCTTGCGGGATACGCAGTATTTT. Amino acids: CASSLALRDTQYF.

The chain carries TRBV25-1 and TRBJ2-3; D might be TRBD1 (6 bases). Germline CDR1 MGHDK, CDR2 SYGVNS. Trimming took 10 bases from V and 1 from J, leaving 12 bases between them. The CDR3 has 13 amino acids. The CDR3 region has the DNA TGTGCCATAGGGGGATACGGCACAGATACGCAGTATTTT. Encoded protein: CAIGGYGTDTQYF.

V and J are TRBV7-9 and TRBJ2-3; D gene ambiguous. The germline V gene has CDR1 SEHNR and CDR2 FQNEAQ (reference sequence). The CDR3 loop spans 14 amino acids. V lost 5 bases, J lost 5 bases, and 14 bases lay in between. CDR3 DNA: TGTGCCAGCAGCCCCAAGATAGTTGGAGATACGCAGTATTTT. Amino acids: CASSPKIVGDTQYF.

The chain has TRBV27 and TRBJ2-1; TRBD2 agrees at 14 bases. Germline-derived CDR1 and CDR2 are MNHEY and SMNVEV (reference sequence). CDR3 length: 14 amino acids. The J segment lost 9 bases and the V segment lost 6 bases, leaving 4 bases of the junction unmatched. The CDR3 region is CASRKTSGGGEQFF. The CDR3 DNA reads TGTGCCAGCAGGAAGACTAGCGGGGGGGGTGAGCAGTTCTTC.

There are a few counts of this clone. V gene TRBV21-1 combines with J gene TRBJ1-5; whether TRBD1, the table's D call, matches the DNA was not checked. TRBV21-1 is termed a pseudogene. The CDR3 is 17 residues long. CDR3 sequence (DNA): TGTGCCAGCAGCACTCTTAGACCAGGGGGAAGCAATCAGCCCCAGCATTTT. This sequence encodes CASSTLRPGGSNQPQHF.

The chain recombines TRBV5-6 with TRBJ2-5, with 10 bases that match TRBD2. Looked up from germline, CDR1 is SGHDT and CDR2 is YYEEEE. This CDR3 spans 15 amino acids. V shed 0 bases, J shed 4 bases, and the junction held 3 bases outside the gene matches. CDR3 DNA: TGTGCCAGCAGCTTGGTGGCTAGCGGGGGAGAGACCCAGTACTTC. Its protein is CASSLVASGGETQYF.

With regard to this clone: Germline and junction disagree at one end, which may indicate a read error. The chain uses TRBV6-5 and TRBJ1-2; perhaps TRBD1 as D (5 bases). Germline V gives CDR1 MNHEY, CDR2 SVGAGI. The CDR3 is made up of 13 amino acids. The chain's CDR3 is CASPATDRDGYPF. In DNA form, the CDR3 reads TGTGCCAGCCCAGCGACCGACAGAGATGGCTACCCCTTC.

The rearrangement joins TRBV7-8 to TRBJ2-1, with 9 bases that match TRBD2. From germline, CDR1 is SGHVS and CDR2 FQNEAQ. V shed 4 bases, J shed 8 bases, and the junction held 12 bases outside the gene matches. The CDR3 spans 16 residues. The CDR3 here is CASSSVAGGPVDEQFF. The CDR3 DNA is TGTGCCAGCAGCTCCGTGGCGGGGGGGCCTGTGGATGAGCAGTTCTTC.

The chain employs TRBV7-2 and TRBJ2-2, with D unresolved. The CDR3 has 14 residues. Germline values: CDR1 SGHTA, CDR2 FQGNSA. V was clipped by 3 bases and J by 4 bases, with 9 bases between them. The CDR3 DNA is TGTGCCAGCAGCTTTTCCGGGTTCACCGGGGAGCTGTTTTTT. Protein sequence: CASSFSGFTGELFF.

CDR3 sequence: CASSPQGAPGNTIYF. CDR3 DNA sequence: TGCGCCAGCAGTCCTCAGGGGGCGCCTGGAAACACCATATATTTT. This sequence joins TRBV5-1 and TRBJ1-3; 8 nucleotides line up with TRBD1. The V segment lost 5 bases and the J segment 2 bases; nucleotides outside the gene matches: 6. The CDR3 has 15 residues. The germline V gene encodes CDR1 SGHRS and CDR2 YFSETQ.

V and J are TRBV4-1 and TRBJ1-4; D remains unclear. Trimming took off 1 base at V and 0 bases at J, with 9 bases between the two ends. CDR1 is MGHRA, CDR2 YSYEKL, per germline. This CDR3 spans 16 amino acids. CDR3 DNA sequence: TGCGCCAGCAGCCAAGGGATTACAGCAACTAATGAAAAACTGTTTTTT. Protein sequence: CASSQGITATNEKLFF.

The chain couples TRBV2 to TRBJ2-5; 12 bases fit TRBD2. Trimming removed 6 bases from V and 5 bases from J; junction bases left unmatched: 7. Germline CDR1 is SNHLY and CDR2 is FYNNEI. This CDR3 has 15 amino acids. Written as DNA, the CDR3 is TGTGCCAGCAGCTGGACTAGCGGGGTTGTGGAGACCCAGTACTTC. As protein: CASSWTSGVVETQYF.

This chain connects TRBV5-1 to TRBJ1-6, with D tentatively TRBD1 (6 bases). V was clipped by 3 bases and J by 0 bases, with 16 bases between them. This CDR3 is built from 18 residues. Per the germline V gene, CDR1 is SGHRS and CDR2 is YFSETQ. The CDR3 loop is CASSSELRGSSYNSPLHF. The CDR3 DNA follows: TGCGCCAGCAGCTCAGAACTCAGGGGAAGCTCCTATAATTCACCCCTCCACTTT.

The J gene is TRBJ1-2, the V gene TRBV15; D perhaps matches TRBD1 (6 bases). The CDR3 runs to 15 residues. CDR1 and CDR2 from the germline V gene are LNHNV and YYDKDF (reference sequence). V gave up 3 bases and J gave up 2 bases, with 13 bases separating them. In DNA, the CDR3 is TGTGCCACCAGCAGGGGGTTGGACAGAAACTATGGCTACACCTTC. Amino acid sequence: CATSRGLDRNYGYTF.

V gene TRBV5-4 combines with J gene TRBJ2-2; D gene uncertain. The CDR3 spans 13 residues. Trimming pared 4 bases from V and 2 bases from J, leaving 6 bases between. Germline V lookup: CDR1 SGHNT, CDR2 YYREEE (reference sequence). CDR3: CASSKLNTGELFF. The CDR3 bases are TGTGCCAGCAGCAAACTAAACACCGGGGAGCTGTTTTTT. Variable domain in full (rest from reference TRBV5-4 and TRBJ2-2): ETGVTQSPTHLIKTRGQQVTLRCSSQSGHNTVSWYQQALGQGPQFIFQYYREEENGRGNFPPRFSGLQFPNYSSELNVNALELDDSALYLCASSKLNTGELFFGEGSRLTVL.

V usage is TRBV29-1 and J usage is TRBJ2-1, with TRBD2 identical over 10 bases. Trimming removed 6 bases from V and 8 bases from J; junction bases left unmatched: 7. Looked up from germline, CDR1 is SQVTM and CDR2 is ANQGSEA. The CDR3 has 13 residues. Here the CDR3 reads CSVGGLAGDEQFF. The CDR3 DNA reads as TGCAGCGTCGGGGGGCTAGCGGGGGATGAGCAGTTCTTC.

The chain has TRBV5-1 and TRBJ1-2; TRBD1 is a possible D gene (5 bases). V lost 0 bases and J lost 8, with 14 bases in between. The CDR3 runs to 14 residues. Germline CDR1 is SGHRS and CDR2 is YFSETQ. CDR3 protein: CASSLGGADHGYTF. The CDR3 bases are TGCGCCAGCAGCTTGGGGGGCGCGGACCACGGCTACACCTTC.

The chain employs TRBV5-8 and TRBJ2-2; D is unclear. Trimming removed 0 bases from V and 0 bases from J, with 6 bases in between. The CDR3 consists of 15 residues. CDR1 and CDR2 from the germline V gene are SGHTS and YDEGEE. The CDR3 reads CASSLERANTGELFF. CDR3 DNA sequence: TGTGCCAGCAGCTTGGAACGAGCGAACACCGGGGAGCTGTTTTTT.

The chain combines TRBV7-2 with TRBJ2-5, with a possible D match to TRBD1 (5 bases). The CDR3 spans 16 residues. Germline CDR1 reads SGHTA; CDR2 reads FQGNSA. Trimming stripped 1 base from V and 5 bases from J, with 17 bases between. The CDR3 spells CASSLGSRVLRETQYF. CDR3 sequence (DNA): TGTGCCAGCAGCTTAGGGTCCAGGGTGTTAAGGGAGACCCAGTACTTC.

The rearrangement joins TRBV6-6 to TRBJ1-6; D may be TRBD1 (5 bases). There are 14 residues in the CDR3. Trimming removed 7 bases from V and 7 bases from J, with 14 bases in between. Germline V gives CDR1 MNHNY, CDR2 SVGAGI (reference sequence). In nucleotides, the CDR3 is TGTGCCAGCAACCAGTGGGGGGGGAATTCACCCCTCCACTTT. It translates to CASNQWGGNSPLHF.